This T cell receptor beta chain was captured by sequencing in a study of blood T cell repertoires in COVID-19. Overall study context: There were acute and convalescent COVID-19 samples, and they came from the United States, Italy and Spain. Nucleic acid was either cDNA or gDNA, and it came from T cells, B-cell-depleted T cells, or PBMCs.

Only in-frame clones appear in the TCRdb table, and some are missing; sequencing was by immunoSEQ multiplex PCR. The table has approximately 27,000 clones, about 94% seen once. The sample comprised peripheral blood. This clonotype was obtained from a human donor with active COVID-19. The donor label of this sample is uncertain.

CDR3 sequence: CASSQDRGREQYF. For the CDR3, the DNA is TGTGCCAGCTCCCAGGACAGGGGGCGCGAGCAGTACTTC. The V and J genes are TRBV5-6 and TRBJ2-7, with 11 bases aligning to TRBD1. Germline trimming cut 7 bases from V and 6 bases from J; bases unmatched to any gene: 6. The CDR3 length is 13 residues. Germline V gives CDR1 SGHDT, CDR2 YYEEEE.